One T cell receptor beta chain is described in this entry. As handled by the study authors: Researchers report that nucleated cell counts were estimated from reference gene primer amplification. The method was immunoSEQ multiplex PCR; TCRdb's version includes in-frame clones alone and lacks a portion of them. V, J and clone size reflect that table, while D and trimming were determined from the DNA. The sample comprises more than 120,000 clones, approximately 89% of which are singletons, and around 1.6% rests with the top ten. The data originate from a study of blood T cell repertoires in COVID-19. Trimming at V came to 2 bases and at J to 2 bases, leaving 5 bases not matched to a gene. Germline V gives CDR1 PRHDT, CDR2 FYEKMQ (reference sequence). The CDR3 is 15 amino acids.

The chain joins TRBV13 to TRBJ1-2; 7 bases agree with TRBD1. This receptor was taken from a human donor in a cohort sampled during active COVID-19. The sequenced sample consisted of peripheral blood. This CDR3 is CASSLRTGGNYGYTF. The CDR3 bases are TGTGCCAGCAGCTTACGGACAGGAGGAAACTATGGCTACACCTTC.